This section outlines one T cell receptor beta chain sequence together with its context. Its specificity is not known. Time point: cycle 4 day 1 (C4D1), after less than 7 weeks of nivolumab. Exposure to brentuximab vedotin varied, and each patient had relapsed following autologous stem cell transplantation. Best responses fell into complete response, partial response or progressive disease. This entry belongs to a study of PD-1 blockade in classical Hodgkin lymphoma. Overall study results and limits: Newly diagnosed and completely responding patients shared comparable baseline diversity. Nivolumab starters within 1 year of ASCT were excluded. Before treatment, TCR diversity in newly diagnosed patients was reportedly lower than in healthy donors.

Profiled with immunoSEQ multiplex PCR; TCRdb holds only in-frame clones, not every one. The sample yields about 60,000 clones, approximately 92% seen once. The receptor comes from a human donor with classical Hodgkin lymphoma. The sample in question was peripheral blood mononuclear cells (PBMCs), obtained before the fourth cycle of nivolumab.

The CDR3 bases are TGTGCCAGCAGCGTAGGATTTAGGGAGACCCAGTACTTC. This sequence encodes CASSVGFRETQYF. This chain joins TRBV9 and TRBJ2-5; D gene unclear. Germline V lookup: CDR1 SGDLS, CDR2 YYNGEE. Trimming pared 0 bases from V and 5 bases from J, leaving 8 bases between. The CDR3 sequence is 13 residues long.